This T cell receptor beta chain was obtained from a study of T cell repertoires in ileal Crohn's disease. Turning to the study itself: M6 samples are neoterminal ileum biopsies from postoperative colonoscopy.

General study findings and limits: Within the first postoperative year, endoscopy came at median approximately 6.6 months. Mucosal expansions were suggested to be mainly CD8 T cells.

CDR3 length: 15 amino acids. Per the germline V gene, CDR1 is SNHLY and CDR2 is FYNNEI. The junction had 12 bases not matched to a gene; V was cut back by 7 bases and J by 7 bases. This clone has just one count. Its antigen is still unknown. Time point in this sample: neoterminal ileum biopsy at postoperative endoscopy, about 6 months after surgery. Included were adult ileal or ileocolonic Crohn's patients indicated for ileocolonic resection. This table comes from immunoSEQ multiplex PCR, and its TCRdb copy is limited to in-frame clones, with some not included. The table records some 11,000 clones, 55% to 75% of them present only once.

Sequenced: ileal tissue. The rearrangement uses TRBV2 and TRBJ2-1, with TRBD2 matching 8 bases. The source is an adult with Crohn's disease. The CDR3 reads CASNSDRLAGNEQFF. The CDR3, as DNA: TGTGCCAGCAATTCGGACAGATTAGCGGGAAATGAGCAGTTCTTC.